This TCR beta chain was identified during a study of sequential checkpoint blockade in melanoma. Per the germline V gene, CDR1 is LGHNA and CDR2 is YSLEER. Deletions cut 4 bases from V and 2 bases from J, with 9 bases between. CDR3 length equals 14 residues. Noted treatment: randomized to nivolumab then ipilimumab (arm A) or the reverse (arm B). Profiling relied on immunoSEQ multiplex PCR, and the TCRdb table lists in-frame clones only, not all of them. This sample has 35,000 to 40,000 clones; roughly 88% occur once, and the top ten carry approximately 12%. Sequencing used CD8+ T cells sorted from blood (inferred from file names), obtained from a patient given nivolumab and ipilimumab in sequence. The sequence was collected from a human donor with melanoma. The genes are TRBV4-3 and TRBJ2-1; no clear D gene. CDR3 region: CASSPEETYNEQFF. CDR3 DNA sequence: TGCGCCAGCAGCCCAGAGGAGACCTACAATGAGCAGTTCTTC.